This TCR beta chain derives from a study of T cells after yellow fever vaccination. Turning to the study itself: Preparation of fractions with low cell numbers was performed using SMART-Seq v4 Ultra Low Input. Whole-study findings and limits: Post-booster repertoires again held most primary-vaccination clones (about 96% CD4, 80% to 90% CD8).

This clonotype was detected ten times or more. The antigen is not known. TCRdb called the 5' RACE reads again in MiXCR, with one record for every CDR3 protein. This table has nearly 30,000 distinct CDR3 sequences, about 5% appearing once. The CDR3 is 15 amino acids. Trimming took off 8 bases at V and 3 bases at J, with 18 bases between the two ends. Per germline, CDR1 SGHTA and CDR2 FQGNSA. This clonotype was obtained from a young man who received the YFV17D yellow fever vaccine. J is TRBJ2-3 and V is TRBV7-2, with a tentative D call TRBD2 (5 bases). This specimen consisted of CD8+ T cells sorted from PBMCs, obtained 10 days after the yellow fever booster vaccination. CDR3 protein: CASAERGSVTDTQYF. Here the CDR3 DNA reads TGTGCCAGCGCCGAAAGAGGGAGTGTGACAGATACGCAGTATTTT. The full variable domain, its missing parts supplied by reference TRBV7-2 and TRBJ2-3, is GAGVSQSPSNKVTEKGKDVELRCDPISGHTALYWYRQSLGQGLEFLIYFQGNSAPDKSGLPSDRFSAERTGGSVSTLTIQRTQQEDSAVYLCASAERGSVTDTQYFGPGTRLTVL.